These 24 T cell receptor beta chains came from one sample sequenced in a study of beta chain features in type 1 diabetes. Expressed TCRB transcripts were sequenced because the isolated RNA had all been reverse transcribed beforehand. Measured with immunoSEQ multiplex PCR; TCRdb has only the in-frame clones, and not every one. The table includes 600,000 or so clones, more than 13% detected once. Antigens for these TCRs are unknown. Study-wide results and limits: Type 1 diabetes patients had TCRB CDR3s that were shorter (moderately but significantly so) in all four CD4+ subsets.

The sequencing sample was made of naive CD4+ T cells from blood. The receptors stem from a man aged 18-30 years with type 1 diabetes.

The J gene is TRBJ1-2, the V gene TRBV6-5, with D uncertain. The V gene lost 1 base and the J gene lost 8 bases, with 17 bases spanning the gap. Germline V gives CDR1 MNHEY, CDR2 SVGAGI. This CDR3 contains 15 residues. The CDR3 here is CASSYFGRVKVGYTF. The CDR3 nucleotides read TGTGCCAGCAGTTACTTCGGGAGGGTTAAGGTCGGCTACACCTTC.

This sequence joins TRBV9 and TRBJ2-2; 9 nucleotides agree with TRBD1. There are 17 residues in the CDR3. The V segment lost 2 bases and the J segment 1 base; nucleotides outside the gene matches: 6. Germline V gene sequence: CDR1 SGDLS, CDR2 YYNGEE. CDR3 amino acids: CASSVGRGQGNTGELFF. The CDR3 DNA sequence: TGTGCCAGCAGCGTTGGTAGGGGACAGGGGAACACCGGGGAGCTGTTTTTT.

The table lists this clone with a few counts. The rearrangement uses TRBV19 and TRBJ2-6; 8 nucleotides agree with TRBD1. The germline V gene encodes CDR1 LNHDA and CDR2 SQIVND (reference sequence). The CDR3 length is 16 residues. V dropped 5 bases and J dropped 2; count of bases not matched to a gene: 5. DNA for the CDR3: TGTGCCAGTAGTCCGTTACAGGGGGCTGGGGCCAACGTCCTGACTTTC. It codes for CASSPLQGAGANVLTF.

CDR3: CATSRDQLSGANVLTF. As DNA, the CDR3 is TGTGCCACCAGCAGAGATCAATTATCTGGGGCCAACGTCCTGACTTTC. This chain joins TRBV15 and TRBJ2-6; no definite D call. The V end was cut by 0 bases, the J end by 1 base, with 7 bases between. Germline-derived CDR1 and CDR2 are LNHNV and YYDKDF (reference sequence). The CDR3 has 16 residues.

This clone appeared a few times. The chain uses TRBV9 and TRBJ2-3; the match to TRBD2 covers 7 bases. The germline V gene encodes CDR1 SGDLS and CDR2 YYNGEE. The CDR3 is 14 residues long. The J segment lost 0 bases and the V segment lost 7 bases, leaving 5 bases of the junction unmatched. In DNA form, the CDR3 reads TGTGCCAGCGGTGGCGGGAGAAGCACAGATACGCAGTATTTT. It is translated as CASGGGRSTDTQYF. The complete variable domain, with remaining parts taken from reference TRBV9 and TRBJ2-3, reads DSGVTQTPKHLITATGQRVTLRCSPRSGDLSVYWYQQSLDQGLQFLIQYYNGEERAKGNILERFSAQQFPDLHSELNLSSLELGDSALYFCASGGGRSTDTQYFGPGTRLTVL.

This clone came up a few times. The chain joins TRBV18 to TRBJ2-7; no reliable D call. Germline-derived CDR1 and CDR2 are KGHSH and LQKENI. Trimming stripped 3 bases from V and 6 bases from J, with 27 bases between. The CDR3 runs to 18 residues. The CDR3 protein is CASSPRSGTPFSLTEQYF. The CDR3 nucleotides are TGTGCCAGCTCACCGAGGTCGGGTACCCCATTCTCGTTGACCGAGCAGTACTTC.

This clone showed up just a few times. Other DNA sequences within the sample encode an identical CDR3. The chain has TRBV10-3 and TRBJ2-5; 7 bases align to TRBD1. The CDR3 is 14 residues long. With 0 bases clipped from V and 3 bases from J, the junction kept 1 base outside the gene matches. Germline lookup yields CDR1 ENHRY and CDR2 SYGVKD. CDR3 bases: TGTGCCATCAGTGAGTCCGGGACAGAAGAGACCCAGTACTTC. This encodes CAISESGTEETQYF.

The CDR3 is CASSRDLGAVTEAFF. The CDR3 DNA sequence: TGTGCCAGCAGTCGTGACTTGGGGGCCGTCACTGAAGCTTTCTTT. The chain employs TRBV6-1 and TRBJ1-1; a weak D match, TRBD1 (6 bases). This CDR3 region has 15 residues. V shed 5 bases and J shed 4 bases, with 17 bases lying between them. Germline values: CDR1 MNHNS, CDR2 SASEGT.

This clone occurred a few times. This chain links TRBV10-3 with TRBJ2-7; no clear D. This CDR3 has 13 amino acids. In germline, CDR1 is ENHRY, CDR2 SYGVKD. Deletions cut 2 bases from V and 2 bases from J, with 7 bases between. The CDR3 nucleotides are TGTGCCATCAGTGAGGGTAACACCTACGAGCAGTACTTC. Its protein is CAISEGNTYEQYF.

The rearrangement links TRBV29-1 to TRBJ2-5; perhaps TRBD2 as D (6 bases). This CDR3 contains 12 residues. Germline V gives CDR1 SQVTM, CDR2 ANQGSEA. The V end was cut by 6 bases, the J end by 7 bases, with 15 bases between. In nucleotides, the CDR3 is TGCAGCGTGGACGGCGGGGTCGGGACCCAGTACTTC. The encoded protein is CSVDGGVGTQYF.

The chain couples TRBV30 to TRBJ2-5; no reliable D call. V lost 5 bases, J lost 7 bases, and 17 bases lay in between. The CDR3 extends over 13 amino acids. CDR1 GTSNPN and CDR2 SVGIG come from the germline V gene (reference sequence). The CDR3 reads CAWEPQAFGTQYF. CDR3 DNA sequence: TGTGCCTGGGAGCCTCAGGCTTTCGGGACCCAGTACTTC.

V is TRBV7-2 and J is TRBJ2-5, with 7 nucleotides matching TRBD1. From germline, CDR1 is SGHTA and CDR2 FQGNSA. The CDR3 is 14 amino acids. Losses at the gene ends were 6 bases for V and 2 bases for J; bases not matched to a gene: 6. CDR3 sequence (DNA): TGTGCCAGCAGACCTGGGACAGTTCAAGAGACCCAGTACTTC. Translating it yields CASRPGTVQETQYF.

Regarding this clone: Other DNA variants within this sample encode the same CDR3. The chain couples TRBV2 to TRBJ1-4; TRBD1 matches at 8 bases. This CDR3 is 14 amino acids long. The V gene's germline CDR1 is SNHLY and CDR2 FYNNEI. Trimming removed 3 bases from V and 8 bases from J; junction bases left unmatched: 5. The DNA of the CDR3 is TGTGCCAGCAGTGAGGACAGGGTTGAGGAAAAACTGTTTTTT. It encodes CASSEDRVEEKLFF.

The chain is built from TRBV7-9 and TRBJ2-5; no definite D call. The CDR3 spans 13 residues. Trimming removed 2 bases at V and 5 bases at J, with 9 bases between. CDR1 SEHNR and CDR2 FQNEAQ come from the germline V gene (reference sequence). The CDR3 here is CASSLIGFETQYF. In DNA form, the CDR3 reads TGTGCCAGCAGCTTAATCGGTTTTGAGACCCAGTACTTC.

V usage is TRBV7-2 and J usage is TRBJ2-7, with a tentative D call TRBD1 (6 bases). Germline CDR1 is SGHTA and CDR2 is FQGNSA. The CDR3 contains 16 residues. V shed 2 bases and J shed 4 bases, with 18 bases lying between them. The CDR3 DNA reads TGTGCCAGCAGCTTAACCCCAGCAGGGGCTCCTTACGAGCAGTACTTC. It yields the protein CASSLTPAGAPYEQYF.

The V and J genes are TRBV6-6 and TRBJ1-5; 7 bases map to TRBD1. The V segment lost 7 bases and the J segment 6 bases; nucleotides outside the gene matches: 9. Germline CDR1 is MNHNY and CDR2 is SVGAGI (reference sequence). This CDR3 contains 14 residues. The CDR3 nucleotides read TGTGCCAGCACTAACAGGGGAGGGAGTCAGCCCCAGCATTTT. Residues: CASTNRGGSQPQHF.

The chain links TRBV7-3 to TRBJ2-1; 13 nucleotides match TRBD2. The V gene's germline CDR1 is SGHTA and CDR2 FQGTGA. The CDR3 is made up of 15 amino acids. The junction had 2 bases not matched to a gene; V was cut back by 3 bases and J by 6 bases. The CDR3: CASSFGTSGTNEQFF. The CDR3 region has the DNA TGTGCCAGCAGCTTCGGGACTAGCGGGACCAATGAGCAGTTCTTC.

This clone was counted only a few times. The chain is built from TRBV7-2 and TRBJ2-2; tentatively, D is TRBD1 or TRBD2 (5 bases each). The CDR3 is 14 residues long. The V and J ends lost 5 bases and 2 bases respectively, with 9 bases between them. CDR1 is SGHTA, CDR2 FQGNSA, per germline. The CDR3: CASSEGPNTGELFF. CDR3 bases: TGTGCCAGCAGCGAGGGACCCAACACCGGGGAGCTGTTTTTT.

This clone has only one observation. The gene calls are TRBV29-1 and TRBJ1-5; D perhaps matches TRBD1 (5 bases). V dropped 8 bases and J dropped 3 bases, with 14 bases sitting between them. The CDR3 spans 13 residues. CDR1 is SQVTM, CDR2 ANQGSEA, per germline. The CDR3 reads CSFLAGSNQPQHF. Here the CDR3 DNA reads TGCAGCTTCCTGGCAGGGTCCAATCAGCCCCAGCATTTT.

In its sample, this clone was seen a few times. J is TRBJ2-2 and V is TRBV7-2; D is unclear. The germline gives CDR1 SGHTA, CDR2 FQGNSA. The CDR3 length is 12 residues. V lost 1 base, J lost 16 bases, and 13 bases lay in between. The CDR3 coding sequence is TGTGCCAGCAGCTTAGAACGGCCCCATCCGTTTTTT. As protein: CASSLERPHPFF.

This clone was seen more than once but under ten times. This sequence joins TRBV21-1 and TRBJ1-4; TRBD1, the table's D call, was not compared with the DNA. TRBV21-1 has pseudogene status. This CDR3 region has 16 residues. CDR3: CASSLRDRGCGEKLFF. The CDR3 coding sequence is TGTGCCAGCAGCCTTCGGGACAGGGGGTGTGGTGAAAAACTGTTTTTT.

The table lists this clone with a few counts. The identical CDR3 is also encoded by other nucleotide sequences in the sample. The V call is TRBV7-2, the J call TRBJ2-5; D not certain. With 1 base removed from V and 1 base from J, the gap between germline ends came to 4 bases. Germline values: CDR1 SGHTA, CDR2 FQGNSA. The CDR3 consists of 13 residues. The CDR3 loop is CASSLVAQETQYF. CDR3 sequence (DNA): TGTGCCAGCAGCTTAGTCGCCCAAGAGACCCAGTACTTC.

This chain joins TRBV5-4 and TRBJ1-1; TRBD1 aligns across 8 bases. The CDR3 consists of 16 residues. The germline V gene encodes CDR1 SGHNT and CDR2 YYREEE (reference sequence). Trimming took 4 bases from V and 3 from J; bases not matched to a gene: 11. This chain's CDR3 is CASSPGQGRMDTEAFF. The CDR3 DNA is TGTGCCAGCAGCCCCGGACAGGGCAGGATGGACACTGAAGCTTTCTTT.

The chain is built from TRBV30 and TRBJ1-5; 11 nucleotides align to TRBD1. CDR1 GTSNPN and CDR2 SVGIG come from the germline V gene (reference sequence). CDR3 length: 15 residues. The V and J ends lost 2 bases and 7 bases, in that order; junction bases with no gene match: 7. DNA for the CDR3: TGTGCCTGGAGTACGGACAGGGGGCGAGGGCAGCCCCAGCATTTT. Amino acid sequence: CAWSTDRGRGQPQHF. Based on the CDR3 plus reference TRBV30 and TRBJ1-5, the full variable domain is SQTIHQWPATLVQPVGSPLSLECTVEGTSNPNLYWYRQAAGRGLQLLFYSVGIGQISSEVPQNLSASRPQDRQFILSSKKLLLSDSGFYLCAWSTDRGRGQPQHFGDGTRLSIL.